Presented here are 21 T cell receptor beta chains from one specimen sequenced in a study of response to subunit inactivated influenza vaccine. Each CDR3 protein gets one entry after TCRdb re-called the RT-PCR reads with MiXCR. Seen here are about 650,000 distinct CDR3 sequences, more than 15% observed once, and the top ten hold more than 9%. The input for sequencing was PBMCs from blood, taken approximately 12 days after vaccination. The receptor set was obtained from a man aged 45 to 65 who received an inactivated influenza vaccine.

V is TRBV28 and J is TRBJ1-5; D unclear. CDR1 and CDR2 from the germline V gene are MDHEN and SYDVKM. V was cut by 5 bases and J by 6 bases, with 20 bases left in between. This CDR3 is built from 16 residues. CDR3 DNA: TGTGCCAGCAGTAACCCCGGGCCTCGGGCGGGTCAGCCCCAGCATTTT. Translation gives CASSNPGPRAGQPQHF. Full variable domain (remainder filled in from reference TRBV28 and TRBJ1-5): DVKVTQSSRYLVKRTGEKVFLECVQDMDHENMFWYRQDPGLGLRLIYFSYDVKMKEKGDIPEGYSVSREKKERFSLILESASTNQTSMYLCASSNPGPRAGQPQHFGDGTRLSIL.

The V gene is TRBV4-2, the J gene TRBJ2-4, with a weak D call TRBD1 (6 bases). Trimming left V 3 bases short and J 4 bases short, with 10 bases between. This CDR3 contains 14 residues. The germline CDR1 and CDR2 sequences are LGHNA and YNFKEQ. Here the CDR3 reads CASSQNRVKNIQYF. CDR3 sequence (DNA): TGTGCCAGCAGCCAGAACAGGGTGAAAAACATTCAGTACTTC.

The rearrangement links TRBV6-2 or TRBV6-3 to TRBJ2-7, with D possibly matching TRBD2 (5 bases). Deletions cut 6 bases from V and 3 bases from J, with 18 bases between. Germline V lookup: CDR1 MNHEY, CDR2 SVGEGT. CDR3 length: 15 amino acids. In nucleotides, the CDR3 is TGTGCCAGCAGCTCGGTACCCGGGGAACTCTACGAGCAGTACTTC. This sequence encodes CASSSVPGELYEQYF.

A few counts support this clonotype. This chain uses TRBV20-1 with TRBJ2-3, with 8 bases matching TRBD2. J lost 2 bases, V lost 1 base, and 5 bases had no gene match. The CDR3 runs to 15 residues. The germline V gene encodes CDR1 DFQATT and CDR2 SNEGSKA (reference sequence). In DNA, the CDR3 is TGCAGTGCTAGAGGTAGCGGGGCCCTCACAGATACGCAGTATTTT. This sequence encodes CSARGSGALTDTQYF.

This clonotype appeared many times. The chain has TRBV7-2 and TRBJ2-2; D unresolved. Trimming cost V 5 bases and J 4 bases, with 2 bases left between them. This CDR3 comprises 11 residues. Germline CDR1 SGHTA, CDR2 FQGNSA. CDR3 in DNA: TGTGCCAGCAGCACCACCGGGGAGCTGTTTTTT. It encodes CASSTTGELFF. Complete variable domain (other parts from reference TRBV7-2 and TRBJ2-2): GAGVSQSPSNKVTEKGKDVELRCDPISGHTALYWYRQSLGQGLEFLIYFQGNSAPDKSGLPSDRFSAERTGGSVSTLTIQRTQQEDSAVYLCASSTTGELFFGEGSRLTVL.

V is TRBV2 and J is TRBJ2-4; 7 bases match TRBD1. CDR1 is SNHLY, CDR2 FYNNEI, per germline. V shed 7 bases and J 1 base; nucleotides not matched to a gene: 10. The CDR3 consists of 16 residues. The CDR3 is CASTPSDRVAKNIQYF. Written as DNA, the CDR3 is TGTGCCAGCACCCCGTCAGACAGGGTGGCCAAAAACATTCAGTACTTC.

The J gene is TRBJ2-1, the V gene TRBV10-2, with D perhaps given as TRBD1 or TRBD2 (5 bases each). V gave up 4 bases and J gave up 0 bases, with 13 bases separating them. Germline CDR1 reads WSHSY; CDR2 reads SAAADI. The CDR3 runs 16 residues. The CDR3 loop is CASSAGTGYSYNEQFF. The DNA of the CDR3 is TGCGCCAGCAGTGCCGGGACGGGGTACTCCTACAATGAGCAGTTCTTC.

This chain uses TRBV9 with TRBJ2-7; TRBD1 matches 9 bases. The J segment lost 6 bases and the V segment lost 0 bases, leaving 1 base of the junction unmatched. This CDR3 is built from 13 residues. CDR1 is SGDLS, CDR2 YYNGEE, per germline. The CDR3 reads CASSVATGGEQYF. As DNA, the CDR3 is TGTGCCAGCAGCGTAGCGACAGGGGGCGAGCAGTACTTC.

The chain combines TRBV7-9 with TRBJ2-5; the D gene is possibly TRBD1 (6 bases). This CDR3 comprises 16 residues. V lost 1 base and J 3 bases, leaving 15 bases between the germline ends. Germline V gives CDR1 SEHNR, CDR2 FQNEAQ (reference sequence). DNA for the CDR3: TGTGCCAGCAGCTTAGTTCAGGGGTCCGCGAAAGAGACCCAGTACTTC. It encodes CASSLVQGSAKETQYF. Full variable domain (missing parts from reference TRBV7-9 and TRBJ2-5): DTGVSQNPRHKITKRGQNVTFRCDPISEHNRLYWYRQTLGQGPEFLTYFQNEAQLEKSRLLSDRFSAERPKGSFSTLEIQRTEQGDSAMYLCASSLVQGSAKETQYFGPGTRLLVL.

The CDR3: CASSGPGSLNVEAFF. In DNA form, the CDR3 reads TGTGCCAGCAGCGGCCCCGGGAGCCTGAACGTTGAAGCTTTCTTT. The chain recombines TRBV9 with TRBJ1-1; D gene uncertain. V was shortened by 3 bases and J by 7 bases, with 19 bases between the two germline ends. Germline CDR1 SGDLS, CDR2 YYNGEE. The CDR3 is made up of 15 amino acids. Variable domain in full (rest from reference TRBV9 and TRBJ1-1): DSGVTQTPKHLITATGQRVTLRCSPRSGDLSVYWYQQSLDQGLQFLIQYYNGEERAKGNILERFSAQQFPDLHSELNLSSLELGDSALYFCASSGPGSLNVEAFFGQGTRLTVV.

This clonotype was detected a few times. J is TRBJ1-1 and V is TRBV28; 9 positions agree with TRBD1. Trimming cost V 2 bases and J 0 bases; bases outside gene matches: 4. Per the germline V gene, CDR1 is MDHEN and CDR2 is SYDVKM. The CDR3 consists of 16 residues. The CDR3 sequence is CASSLTGGSMNTEAFF. CDR3 sequence (DNA): TGTGCCAGCAGTTTAACAGGGGGCTCGATGAACACTGAAGCTTTCTTT.

The rearrangement uses TRBV12-3 or TRBV12-4 and TRBJ2-7; a weak D match, TRBD1 (6 bases). V gave up 7 bases and J gave up 6 bases, with 10 bases separating them. The CDR3 consists of 11 residues. The CDR3 region has the DNA TGTGCCAGCACCAGGGGAAGCGAGCAGTACTTC. Protein product: CASTRGSEQYF.

The V gene is TRBV12-3 or TRBV12-4, the J gene TRBJ2-2, with 10 bases matching TRBD2. J lost 7 bases, V lost 6 bases, and 5 bases had no gene match. The CDR3 length is 14 residues. CDR3 sequence: CASSPKREGGELFF. The CDR3 region has the DNA TGTGCCAGCAGCCCTAAGCGGGAGGGCGGGGAGCTGTTTTTT.

In its sample, this clonotype was seen a few times. The J gene is TRBJ2-5, the V gene TRBV5-6; D ambiguous. Trimming took off 6 bases at V and 5 bases at J, with 17 bases between the two ends. The CDR3 is 14 residues long. Per germline, CDR1 SGHDT and CDR2 YYEEEE. As DNA, the CDR3 is TGTGCCAGCAACCCCTTCCGGAAGGTGGAGACCCAGTACTTC. Protein product: CASNPFRKVETQYF.

The V and J genes are TRBV4-3 and TRBJ2-7; possibly TRBD1 for D (6 bases). In germline, CDR1 is LGHNA, CDR2 YSLEER. Trimming removed 1 base at V and 4 bases at J, with 11 bases between. The CDR3 has 14 residues. The chain's CDR3 is CASSQGQQGYEQYF. Written as DNA, the CDR3 is TGCGCCAGCAGCCAAGGTCAACAGGGTTACGAGCAGTACTTC.

This clonotype was seen a single time. This chain uses TRBV15 with TRBJ1-2; D is perhaps TRBD1 (5 bases). Trimming took off 0 bases at V and 5 bases at J, with 10 bases between the two ends. The CDR3 spans 14 residues. Germline values: CDR1 LNHNV, CDR2 YYDKDF (reference sequence). The CDR3: CATSRDRGRYGYTF. The CDR3 DNA follows: TGTGCCACCAGCAGAGATAGGGGTCGGTATGGCTACACCTTC.

This clonotype has only a few counts. The chain employs TRBV7-2 and TRBJ2-3, with D maybe TRBD2 (5 bases). The CDR3 loop spans 15 amino acids. CDR1 is SGHTA, CDR2 FQGNSA, per germline. The ends were cut back, 1 base at V and 1 base at J, with 9 bases in the middle. CDR3 amino acids: CASSLDGVRTDTQYF. DNA of the CDR3: TGTGCCAGCAGCTTAGACGGGGTCCGCACAGATACGCAGTATTTT.

With regard to this clonotype: One end of the junction is discordant with germline, which a read error may explain. The genes are TRBV5-8 and TRBJ2-7; 9 positions agree with TRBD1. This CDR3 is built from 13 residues. Looked up from germline, CDR1 is SGHTS and CDR2 is YDEGEE. The CDR3 nucleotides are TGTGCCAGGAGCTTGACAGGGGGCTACGAGCAGTACTTC. This codes for CARSLTGGYEQYF. Based on the CDR3 plus reference TRBV5-8 and TRBJ2-7, the full variable domain is EAGVTQSPTHLIKTRGQQATLRCSPISGHTSVYWYQQALGLGLQFLLWYDEGEERNRGNFPPRFSGRQFPNYSSELNVNALELEDSALYLCARSLTGGYEQYFGPGTRLTVT.

The sample holds many counts of this clonotype. The chain recombines TRBV20-1 with TRBJ1-2, with D uncertain. In germline, CDR1 is DFQATT, CDR2 SNEGSKA (reference sequence). Trimming took 0 bases from V and 8 from J, leaving 19 bases between them. This CDR3 has 15 amino acids. CDR3 in amino acids: CSARDVSAGSEGYTF. The CDR3 nucleotides read TGCAGTGCTAGAGATGTTTCCGCCGGTTCGGAGGGCTACACCTTC.

V is TRBV3-1 and J is TRBJ2-7; D is unresolved. CDR1 is LGHDT, CDR2 YNNKEL, per germline (reference sequence). The CDR3 spans 14 residues. The germline V and J ends were trimmed by 4 bases and 1 base, with 11 bases remaining between them. Here the CDR3 reads CASSPSEISYEQYF. The CDR3 DNA reads TGTGCCAGCAGCCCTTCCGAAATTTCCTACGAGCAGTACTTC.

This clonotype has just a few counts. The rearrangement links TRBV5-1 to TRBJ2-1; 8 nucleotides match TRBD2. V lost 0 bases to trimming and J lost 3 bases; unmatched junction nucleotides: 5. Germline assignment: CDR1 SGHRS and CDR2 YFSETQ. The length of the CDR3 is 16 residues. In DNA, the CDR3 is TGCGCCAGCAGCTTGGCGGACACTAGCGGCTACAATGAGCAGTTCTTC. It encodes CASSLADTSGYNEQFF.